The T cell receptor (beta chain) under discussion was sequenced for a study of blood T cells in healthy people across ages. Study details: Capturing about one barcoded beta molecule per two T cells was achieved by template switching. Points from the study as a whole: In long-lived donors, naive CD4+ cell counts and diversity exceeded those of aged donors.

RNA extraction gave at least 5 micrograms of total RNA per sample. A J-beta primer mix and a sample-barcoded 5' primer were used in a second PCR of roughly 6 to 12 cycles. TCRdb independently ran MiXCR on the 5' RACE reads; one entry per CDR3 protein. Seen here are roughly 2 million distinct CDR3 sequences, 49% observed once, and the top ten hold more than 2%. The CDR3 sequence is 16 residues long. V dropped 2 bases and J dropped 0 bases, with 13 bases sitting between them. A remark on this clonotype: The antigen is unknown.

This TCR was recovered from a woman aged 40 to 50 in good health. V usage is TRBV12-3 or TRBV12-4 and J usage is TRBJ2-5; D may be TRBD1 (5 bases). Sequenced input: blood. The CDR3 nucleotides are TGTGCCAGCAGTTTATTAGGGGCGAGGAACCAAGAGACCCAGTACTTC. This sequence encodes CASSLLGARNQETQYF.